A single T cell receptor beta chain is shown here with its context. What it binds is unknown. This sample is drawn from a study of CXCR3-negative and CXCR3-positive naive CD8 T cells. Study-wide results and caveats: The study found that naive CXCR3-negative and CXCR3-positive cells shared TRBV-TRBJ usage, while memory cells differed. Freshly isolated PBMCs were used in most assays, given partial CXCR3 loss after freezing. More hydrophobic TRB CDR3s were found in CXCR3-positive naive cells than in CXCR3-negative naive cells. Memory CD8+ cells had much lower diversity, and both naive subsets had comparably high diversity. It was found that naive subsets had comparable surface CD5, and TCR strength was inferred from TRB CDR3 properties.

Each TRB cDNA library was prepared by 5' RACE (with UMI labels). After re-calling the 5' RACE reads, TCRdb lists one entry per CDR3 protein, DNA absent. Its listing shows 4,000 to 6,000 distinct CDR3 sequences. Germline CDR1 reads MDHEN; CDR2 reads SYDVKM. This CDR3 contains 12 residues. This sequence was found in a human donor in good health. Some clones in this sample may be carry-over from other donors' samples. The rearrangement uses TRBV28 and TRBJ2-2. Sequencing was carried out using naive CXCR3+ CD8+ T cells from blood. Subset: CD45RO-CCR7+CD27+CD95- naive CD8+ T cells expressing CXCR3 (TNR3+). The CDR3 loop reads CASSLSRGELFF.